This paragraph covers one TCR beta chain sequence. Its target is unknown. This CDR3 spans 19 amino acids. Germline-derived CDR1 and CDR2 are SGHDT and YYEEEE. Trimming pared 4 bases from V and 4 bases from J, leaving 29 bases between. The data derive from a study of cytomegalovirus exposure and HLA in healthy donors. Study results and caveats: Most of the TCR beta V segments (in an earlier analysis) were productive either about 87% or about 30% of the time. The authors later found most CMV-associated TCR beta chains appeared HLA-restricted. Clonal expansion, a later analysis showed, was greater in HLA-associated TCR beta chains than in equally common others.

PCR involved 60 Vbeta and 13 Jbeta primers. Data came from immunoSEQ multiplex PCR; TCRdb stores just in-frame clones and leaves some out. Here the sample table reports some 180,000 clones. This chain uses TRBV5-6 with TRBJ1-2, with D maybe TRBD1 (6 bases). This receptor was taken from a man aged 25-45 years in good health and CMV-seronegative. Specimen: PBMCs. The CDR3 nucleotides read TGTGCCAGCAGCGGGATGGAAACAGGGCCGTTTGGTTCTCTCTATGGCTACACCTTC. This sequence encodes CASSGMETGPFGSLYGYTF.